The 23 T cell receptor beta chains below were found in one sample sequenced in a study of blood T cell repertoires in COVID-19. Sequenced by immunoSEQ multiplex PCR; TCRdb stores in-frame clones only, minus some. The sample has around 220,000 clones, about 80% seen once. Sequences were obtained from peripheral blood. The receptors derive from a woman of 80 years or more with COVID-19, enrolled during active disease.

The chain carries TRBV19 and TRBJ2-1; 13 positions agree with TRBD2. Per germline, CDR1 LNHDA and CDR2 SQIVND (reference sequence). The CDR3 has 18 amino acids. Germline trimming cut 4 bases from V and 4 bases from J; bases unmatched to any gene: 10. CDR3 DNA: TGTGCCAGTAGTAGTCCGCCCGGGACTAGCGGGATGTACAATGAGCAGTTCTTC. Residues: CASSSPPGTSGMYNEQFF.

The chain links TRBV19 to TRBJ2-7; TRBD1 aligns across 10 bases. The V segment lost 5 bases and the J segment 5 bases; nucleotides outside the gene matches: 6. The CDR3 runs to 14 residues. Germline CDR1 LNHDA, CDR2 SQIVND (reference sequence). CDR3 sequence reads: CASSPRQGADEQYF. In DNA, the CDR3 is TGTGCCAGTAGTCCGAGACAGGGGGCTGACGAGCAGTACTTC.

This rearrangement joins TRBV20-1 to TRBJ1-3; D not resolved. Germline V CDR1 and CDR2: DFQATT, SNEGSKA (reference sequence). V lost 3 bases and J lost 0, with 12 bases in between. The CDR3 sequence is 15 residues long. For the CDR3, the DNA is TGCAGTGCTAGTATCTACAGCTACTCTGGAAACACCATATATTTT. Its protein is CSASIYSYSGNTIYF.

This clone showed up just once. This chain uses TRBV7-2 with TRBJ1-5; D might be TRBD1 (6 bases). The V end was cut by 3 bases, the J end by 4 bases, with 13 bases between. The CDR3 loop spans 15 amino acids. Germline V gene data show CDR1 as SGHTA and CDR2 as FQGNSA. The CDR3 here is CASSFTGPRNQPQHF. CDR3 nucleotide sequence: TGTGCCAGCAGCTTTACAGGGCCTCGTAATCAGCCCCAGCATTTT.

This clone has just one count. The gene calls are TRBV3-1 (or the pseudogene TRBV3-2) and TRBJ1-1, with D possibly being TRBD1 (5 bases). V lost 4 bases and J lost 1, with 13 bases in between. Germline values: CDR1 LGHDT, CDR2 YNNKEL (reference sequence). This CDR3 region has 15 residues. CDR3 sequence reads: CASSLAAGTNTEAFF. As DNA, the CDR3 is TGTGCCAGCAGCCTAGCAGCGGGGACGAACACTGAAGCTTTCTTT.

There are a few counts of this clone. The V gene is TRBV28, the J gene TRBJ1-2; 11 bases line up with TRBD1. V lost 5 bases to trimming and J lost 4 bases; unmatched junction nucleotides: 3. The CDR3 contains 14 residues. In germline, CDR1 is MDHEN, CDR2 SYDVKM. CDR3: CASSGTGGIYGYTF. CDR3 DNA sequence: TGTGCCAGCAGTGGGACAGGGGGTATCTATGGCTACACCTTC.

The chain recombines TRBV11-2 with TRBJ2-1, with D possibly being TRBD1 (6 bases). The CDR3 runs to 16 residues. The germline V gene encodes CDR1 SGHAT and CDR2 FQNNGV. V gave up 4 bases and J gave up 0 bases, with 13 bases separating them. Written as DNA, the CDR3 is TGTGCCAGCAGCTCCAGACAGGCTAGCTCCTACAATGAGCAGTTCTTC. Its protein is CASSSRQASSYNEQFF.

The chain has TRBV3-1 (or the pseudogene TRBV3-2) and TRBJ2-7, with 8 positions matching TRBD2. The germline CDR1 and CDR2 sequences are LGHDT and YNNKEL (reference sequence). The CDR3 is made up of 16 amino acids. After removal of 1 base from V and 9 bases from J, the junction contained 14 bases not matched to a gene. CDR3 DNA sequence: TGTGCCAGCAGCCAAGCTCATAGCGGGATACCCCATGGGCAGTACTTC. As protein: CASSQAHSGIPHGQYF.

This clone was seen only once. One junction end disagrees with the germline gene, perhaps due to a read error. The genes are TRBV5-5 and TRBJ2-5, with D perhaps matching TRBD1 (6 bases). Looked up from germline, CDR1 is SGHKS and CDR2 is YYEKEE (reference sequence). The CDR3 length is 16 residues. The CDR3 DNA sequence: TGTGCCAGCAGCCTCTCTGGGGGCAGGGCCGGTACCCTTCTAAACTTC. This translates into CASSLSGGRAGTLLNF.

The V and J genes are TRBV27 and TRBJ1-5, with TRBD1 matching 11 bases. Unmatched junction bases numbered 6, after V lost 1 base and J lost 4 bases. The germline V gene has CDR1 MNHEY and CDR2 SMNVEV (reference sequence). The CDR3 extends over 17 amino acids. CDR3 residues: CASSLYGQGATNQPQHF. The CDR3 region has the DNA TGTGCCAGCAGTTTATACGGACAGGGGGCCACTAATCAGCCCCAGCATTTT.

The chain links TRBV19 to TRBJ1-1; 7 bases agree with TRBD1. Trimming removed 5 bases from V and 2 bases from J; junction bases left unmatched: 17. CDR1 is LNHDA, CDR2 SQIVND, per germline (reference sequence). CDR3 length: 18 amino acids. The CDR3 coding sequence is TGTGCCAGTAGTTCCCCGCCCTCAGCGACAGGGTTAAACACTGAAGCTTTCTTT. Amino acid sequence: CASSSPPSATGLNTEAFF.

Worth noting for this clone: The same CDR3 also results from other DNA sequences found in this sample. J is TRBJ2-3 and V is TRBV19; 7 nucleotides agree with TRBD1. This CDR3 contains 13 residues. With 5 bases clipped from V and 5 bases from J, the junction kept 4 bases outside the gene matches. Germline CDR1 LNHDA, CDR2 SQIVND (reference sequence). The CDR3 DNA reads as TGTGCCAGTAGTGCCACAGGGGAAGATACGCAGTATTTT. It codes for CASSATGEDTQYF.

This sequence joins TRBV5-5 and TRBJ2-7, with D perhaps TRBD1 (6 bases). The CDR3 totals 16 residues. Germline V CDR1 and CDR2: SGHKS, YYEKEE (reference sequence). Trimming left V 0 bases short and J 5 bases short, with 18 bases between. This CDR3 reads CASSLATGTTGNEQYF. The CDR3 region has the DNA TGTGCCAGCAGCTTGGCAACCGGGACAACCGGTAACGAGCAGTACTTC. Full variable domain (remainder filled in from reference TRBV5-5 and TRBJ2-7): DAGVTQSPTHLIKTRGQQVTLRCSPISGHKSVSWYQQVLGQGPQFIFQYYEKEERGRGNFPDRFSARQFPNYSSELNVNALLLGDSALYLCASSLATGTTGNEQYFGPGTRLTVT.

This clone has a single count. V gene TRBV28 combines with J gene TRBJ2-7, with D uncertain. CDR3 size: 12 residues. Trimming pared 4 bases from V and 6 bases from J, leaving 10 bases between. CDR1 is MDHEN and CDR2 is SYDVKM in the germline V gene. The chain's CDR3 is CASSSLVSEQYF. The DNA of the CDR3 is TGTGCCAGCAGTTCTCTAGTCTCCGAGCAGTACTTC.

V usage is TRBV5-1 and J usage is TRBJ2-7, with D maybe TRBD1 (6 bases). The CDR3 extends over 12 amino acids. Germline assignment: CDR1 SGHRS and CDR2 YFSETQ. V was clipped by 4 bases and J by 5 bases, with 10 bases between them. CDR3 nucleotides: TGCGCCAGCAGCCAGGGACACAACGAGCAGTACTTC. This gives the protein CASSQGHNEQYF.

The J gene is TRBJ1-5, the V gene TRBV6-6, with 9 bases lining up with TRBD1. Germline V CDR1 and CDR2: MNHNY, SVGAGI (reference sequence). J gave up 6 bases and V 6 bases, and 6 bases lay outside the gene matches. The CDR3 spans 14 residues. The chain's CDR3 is CASSHGTGIQPQHF. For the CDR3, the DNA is TGTGCCAGCAGCCACGGGACAGGGATTCAGCCCCAGCATTTT.

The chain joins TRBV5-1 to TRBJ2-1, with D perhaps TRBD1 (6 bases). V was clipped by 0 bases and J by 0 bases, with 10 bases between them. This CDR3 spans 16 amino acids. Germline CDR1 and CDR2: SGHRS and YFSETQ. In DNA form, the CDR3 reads TGCGCCAGCAGCTTGGGGGGGCAGACCTCCTACAATGAGCAGTTCTTC. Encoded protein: CASSLGGQTSYNEQFF. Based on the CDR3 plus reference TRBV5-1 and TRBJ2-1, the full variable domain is KAGVTQTPRYLIKTRGQQVTLSCSPISGHRSVSWYQQTPGQGLQFLFEYFSETQRNKGNFPGRFSGRQFSNSRSEMNVSTLELGDSALYLCASSLGGQTSYNEQFFGPGTRLTVL.

The CDR3 DNA is TGTGCCAGCATCGGACTAGCGGGAGGACACGAGCAGTACTTC. Translation: CASIGLAGGHEQYF. The chain couples TRBV6-5 to TRBJ2-7, with 14 bases identical to TRBD2. The length of the CDR3 is 14 residues. Germline V gene lookup returns CDR1 MNHEY and CDR2 SVGAGI. V shed 7 bases and J 5 bases; nucleotides not matched to a gene: 4.

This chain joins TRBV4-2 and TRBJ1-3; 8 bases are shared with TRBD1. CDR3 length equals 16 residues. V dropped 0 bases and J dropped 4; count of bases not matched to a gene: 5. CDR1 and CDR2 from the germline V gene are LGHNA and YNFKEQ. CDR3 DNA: TGTGCCAGCAGCCAAGATGTCGGACAGGGAGGAAACACCATATATTTT. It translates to CASSQDVGQGGNTIYF.

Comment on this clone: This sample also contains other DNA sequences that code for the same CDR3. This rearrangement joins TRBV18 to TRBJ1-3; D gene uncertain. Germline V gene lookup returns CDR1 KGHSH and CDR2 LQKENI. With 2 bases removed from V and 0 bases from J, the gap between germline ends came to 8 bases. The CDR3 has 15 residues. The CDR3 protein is CASSPGLGSGNTIYF. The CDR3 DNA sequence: TGTGCCAGCTCACCAGGACTGGGCTCTGGAAACACCATATATTTT. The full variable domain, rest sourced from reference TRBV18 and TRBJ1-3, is NAGVMQNPRHLVRRRGQEARLRCSPMKGHSHVYWYRQLPEEGLKFMVYLQKENIIDESGMPKERFSAEFPKEGPSILRIQQVVRGDSAAYFCASSPGLGSGNTIYFGEGSWLTVV.

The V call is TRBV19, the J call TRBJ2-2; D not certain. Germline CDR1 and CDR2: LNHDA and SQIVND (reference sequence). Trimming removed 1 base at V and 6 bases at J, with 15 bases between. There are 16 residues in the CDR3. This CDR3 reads CASSIGALLGAGELFF. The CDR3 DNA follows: TGTGCCAGTAGTATAGGGGCCTTACTCGGTGCCGGGGAGCTGTTTTTT.

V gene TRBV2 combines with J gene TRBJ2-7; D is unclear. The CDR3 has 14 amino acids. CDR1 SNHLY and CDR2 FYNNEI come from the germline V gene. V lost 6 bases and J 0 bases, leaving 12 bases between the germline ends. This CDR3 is CASRFESASYEQYF. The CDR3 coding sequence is TGTGCCAGCAGATTCGAGAGTGCCTCCTACGAGCAGTACTTC.

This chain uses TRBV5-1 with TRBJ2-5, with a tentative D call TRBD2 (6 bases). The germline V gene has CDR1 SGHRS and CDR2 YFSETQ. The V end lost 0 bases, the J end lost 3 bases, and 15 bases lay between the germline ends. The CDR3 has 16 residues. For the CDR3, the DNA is TGCGCCAGCAGCTTGGCTCCAGCGGGTAGCGAAGAGACCCAGTACTTC. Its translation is CASSLAPAGSEETQYF.